These T cell receptor beta chains were read from a single sample in a study of blood T cell repertoires in COVID-19. Clones were sequenced by immunoSEQ multiplex PCR, and TCRdb holds only the in-frame ones, with some missing. Of roughly 86,000 clones in the sample, roughly 82% were seen once. The specimen was peripheral blood. The origin of the receptors is a human donor in a cohort sampled during active COVID-19. The CDR3 runs from the conserved cysteine through the conserved F or W. Fields, in order: clone size, D gene, V gene, J gene, CDR3 DNA, CDR3 protein. A D gene is named only where the DNA matches it firmly. Part of the rows lack a size; the others show once, few, many or a class for expanded clones.

clone size: NA
D gene: NA
V gene: TRBV6-1
J gene: TRBJ2-5
CDR3 DNA: TGTGCCAGCAGTGAAGCGCCCCTAGGGGCGGGGGAGACCCAGTACTTC
CDR3 protein: CASSEAPLGAGETQYF

clone size: NA
D gene: NA
V gene: TRBV7-9
J gene: TRBJ1-5
CDR3 DNA: TGTGCCAGCAGCTTAAGCGGGGTCAGGGGCAATCAGCCCCAGCATTTT
CDR3 protein: CASSLSGVRGNQPQHF

clone size: NA
D gene: NA
V gene: TRBV6-2/TRBV6-3
J gene: TRBJ2-7
CDR3 DNA: TGTGCCAGCAGTCAACGGGGGAGCCGTGGAGACGAGCAGTACTTC
CDR3 protein: CASSQRGSRGDEQYF

clone size: NA
D gene: NA
V gene: TRBV18
J gene: TRBJ1-5
CDR3 DNA: TGTGCCAGCTCACCCAAGACAGATCAGCCCCAGCATTTT
CDR3 protein: CASSPKTDQPQHF

clone size: NA
D gene: TRBD2
V gene: TRBV9
J gene: TRBJ2-1
CDR3 DNA: TGTGCCAGCAGCATCCGGGAGGGCTACAATGAGCAGTTCTTC
CDR3 protein: CASSIREGYNEQFF

clone size: few
D gene: TRBD2
V gene: TRBV7-6
J gene: TRBJ2-7
CDR3 DNA: TGTGCCAGCAGCTTAATGCGGGGGGGAGTCTACGAGCAGTACTTC
CDR3 protein: CASSLMRGGVYEQYF

clone size: once
D gene: NA
V gene: TRBV2
J gene: TRBJ2-3
CDR3 DNA: TGTGCCAGCGATGGACGGGATATTACAGATACGCAGTATTTT
CDR3 protein: CASDGRDITDTQYF

clone size: NA
D gene: NA
V gene: TRBV18
J gene: TRBJ2-1
CDR3 DNA: TGTGCCAGCTCACCCACGGAGAGAAATGAGCAGTTCTTC
CDR3 protein: CASSPTERNEQFF

clone size: NA
D gene: TRBD2
V gene: TRBV7-9
J gene: TRBJ2-1
CDR3 DNA: TGTGCCAGCAGCCGCAGCGGGACCTCCTACAATGAGCAGTTCTTC
CDR3 protein: CASSRSGTSYNEQFF

clone size: NA
D gene: NA
V gene: TRBV11-2
J gene: TRBJ2-2
CDR3 DNA: TGTGCCAGCAGCTTACTGCAGGGTCCCACCGGGGAGCTGTTTTTT
CDR3 protein: CASSLLQGPTGELFF

clone size: NA
D gene: NA
V gene: TRBV7-9
J gene: TRBJ2-2
CDR3 DNA: TGTGCCAGCAGCTTACGCAGGGAAACCGGGGAGCTGTTTTTT
CDR3 protein: CASSLRRETGELFF

clone size: NA
D gene: NA
V gene: TRBV3-1/TRBV3-2
J gene: TRBJ2-5
CDR3 DNA: TGTGCCAGCAGCCAGGGGGGAGAGACCCAGTACTTC
CDR3 protein: CASSQGGETQYF

clone size: NA
D gene: NA
V gene: TRBV9
J gene: TRBJ2-3
CDR3 DNA: TGTGCCAGCAGCGTAGTGAGCGGCATTAGCACAGATACGCAGTATTTT
CDR3 protein: CASSVVSGISTDTQYF

clone size: NA
D gene: TRBD1
V gene: TRBV18
J gene: TRBJ1-5
CDR3 DNA: TGTGCCAGCTCACCACAATCCTTATCAGGGGGAGACAGCAATCAGCCCCAGCATTTT
CDR3 protein: CASSPQSLSGGDSNQPQHF

clone size: NA
D gene: TRBD2
V gene: TRBV6-4
J gene: TRBJ2-1
CDR3 DNA: TGTGCCAGCAGTAGGGCTAGCGGGGTGCGGGAGCAGTTCTTC
CDR3 protein: CASSRASGVREQFF

clone size: NA
D gene: TRBD1
V gene: TRBV27
J gene: TRBJ2-7
CDR3 DNA: TGTGCCACCGCGCCCCGGGACAGCTCCTACGAGCAGTACTTC
CDR3 protein: CATAPRDSSYEQYF

clone size: NA
D gene: TRBD1
V gene: TRBV19
J gene: TRBJ2-7
CDR3 DNA: TGTGCCAGTAGTATAGCCGGGACAGGGTGGTCCTACGAGCAGTACTTC
CDR3 protein: CASSIAGTGWSYEQYF

clone size: NA
D gene: TRBD1
V gene: TRBV5-1
J gene: TRBJ2-1
CDR3 DNA: TGCGCCAGCAGCTTGGGACAGGGGGCGCCCAATGAGCAGTTCTTC
CDR3 protein: CASSLGQGAPNEQFF

clone size: NA
D gene: NA
V gene: TRBV2
J gene: TRBJ1-5
CDR3 DNA: TGTGCCAGCAGTGAGGACTCACTTGGGAATCAGCCCCAGCATTTT
CDR3 protein: CASSEDSLGNQPQHF

clone size: NA
D gene: TRBD1
V gene: TRBV12-5
J gene: TRBJ1-2
CDR3 DNA: TGTGCTAGTGGTTCCCTCCCCGGTATCGGACAGGGGGTTCGATACTATGGCTACACCTTC
CDR3 protein: CASGSLPGIGQGVRYYGYTF

clone size: NA
D gene: NA
V gene: TRBV28
J gene: TRBJ2-7
CDR3 DNA: TGTGCCAGCAGTTTACCGGAGGCCGAAGAGTACGAGCAGTACTTC
CDR3 protein: CASSLPEAEEYEQYF

clone size: NA
D gene: NA
V gene: TRBV19
J gene: TRBJ1-5
CDR3 DNA: TGTGCCAGTAGCATCGGGAGTCAGCCCCAGCATTTT
CDR3 protein: CASSIGSQPQHF

clone size: NA
D gene: NA
V gene: TRBV19
J gene: TRBJ1-2
CDR3 DNA: TGTGCCAGTAGTAGACTATCCACGGAGTATGGCTACACCTTC
CDR3 protein: CASSRLSTEYGYTF

clone size: NA
D gene: TRBD1
V gene: TRBV19
J gene: TRBJ2-1
CDR3 DNA: TGTGCCAGTAGTACACAAGGGGGACAGGGGTTTTATGAGCAGTTCTTC
CDR3 protein: CASSTQGGQGFYEQFF

clone size: NA
D gene: TRBD1
V gene: TRBV4-1
J gene: TRBJ1-2
CDR3 DNA: TGCGCCAGCAGCCAACCGAGGACAGGGGGGAACTATGGCTACACCTTC
CDR3 protein: CASSQPRTGGNYGYTF

clone size: NA
D gene: NA
V gene: TRBV3-1/TRBV3-2
J gene: TRBJ1-2
CDR3 DNA: TGTGCCAGCAGCCAAGTAACAGCAAATGGCTACACCTTC
CDR3 protein: CASSQVTANGYTF

clone size: NA
D gene: TRBD1
V gene: TRBV28
J gene: TRBJ1-5
CDR3 DNA: TGTGCCAGCAGTTCCTCCGGACAGGGGAGTCAGCCCCAGCATTTT
CDR3 protein: CASSSSGQGSQPQHF

clone size: NA
D gene: TRBD2
V gene: TRBV9
J gene: TRBJ2-5
CDR3 DNA: TGTGCCAGCAGCGAGGGATCTAGCGGGGGGGCTCTCGAGACCCAGTACTTC
CDR3 protein: CASSEGSSGGALETQYF

clone size: NA
D gene: TRBD2
V gene: TRBV6-6
J gene: TRBJ2-5
CDR3 DNA: TGTGCCAGCGAAATAGCGGGGGGTAGCGGCGAGACCCAGTACTTC
CDR3 protein: CASEIAGGSGETQYF

clone size: NA
D gene: NA
V gene: TRBV2
J gene: TRBJ1-5
CDR3 DNA: TGTGCCAGCAGTGAGGGGCAGGTTAGCAATCAGCCCCAGCATTTT
CDR3 protein: CASSEGQVSNQPQHF

clone size: NA
D gene: NA
V gene: TRBV12-3/TRBV12-4
J gene: TRBJ2-1
CDR3 DNA: TGTGCCAGCAGTTTATTACGAGGGGGGGCCCAGTTCTTC
CDR3 protein: CASSLLRGGAQFF

clone size: NA
D gene: NA
V gene: TRBV5-1
J gene: TRBJ2-2
CDR3 DNA: TGCGCCAGCAGCTCCTCCGTCCAGGGAATGGCCGGGGAGCTGTTTTTT
CDR3 protein: CASSSSVQGMAGELFF

clone size: NA
D gene: NA
V gene: TRBV2
J gene: TRBJ2-2
CDR3 DNA: TGTGCCAGCAGGAAGTCAGCTGCTAGGAACACCGGGGAGCTGTTTTTT
CDR3 protein: CASRKSAARNTGELFF

clone size: NA
D gene: NA
V gene: TRBV5-5
J gene: TRBJ2-3
CDR3 DNA: TGTGCCAGCAGCCTTTTGGAGAAAGATACGCAGTATTTT
CDR3 protein: CASSLLEKDTQYF

clone size: NA
D gene: NA
V gene: TRBV12-3/TRBV12-4
J gene: TRBJ2-3
CDR3 DNA: TGTGCCAGCGTGCAAACAGAGACGCAGTATTTT
CDR3 protein: CASVQTETQYF

clone size: once
D gene: NA
V gene: TRBV5-6
J gene: TRBJ2-1
CDR3 DNA: TGTGCCAGCAGCGATACGAGGCCTGGCTACAATGAGCAGTTCTTC
CDR3 protein: CASSDTRPGYNEQFF

clone size: NA
D gene: NA
V gene: TRBV2
J gene: TRBJ1-6
CDR3 DNA: TGTGCCAGCAGTCCGGGCCCTTGGGGCAATTCACCCCTCCACTTT
CDR3 protein: CASSPGPWGNSPLHF

clone size: NA
D gene: NA
V gene: TRBV7-9
J gene: TRBJ1-3
CDR3 DNA: TGTGCCAGCAGCTTAGGCGAGGGAAACACCATATATTTT
CDR3 protein: CASSLGEGNTIYF

clone size: NA
D gene: NA
V gene: TRBV4-2
J gene: TRBJ1-6
CDR3 DNA: TGTGCCAGCAGCCAAGATTTCCGGGGACAATCACCCCTCCACTTT
CDR3 protein: CASSQDFRGQSPLHF

clone size: few
D gene: TRBD1
V gene: TRBV11-1
J gene: TRBJ2-5
CDR3 DNA: TGTGCCAGCAGCGGCCGGACAGGGGAAGAGACCCAGTACTTC
CDR3 protein: CASSGRTGEETQYF